The 26 T cell receptor beta chains given below trace back to one sample, sequenced in a study of cytomegalovirus exposure and HLA in healthy donors. Libraries were prepared by immunoSEQ multiplex PCR; TCRdb keeps only in-frame clonotypes and omits some of them. The repertoire has about 200,000 clones, approximately 82% of them found once; the top ten carry about 6%. The sample taken for sequencing was PBMCs. These receptors were collected from a young woman in good health and CMV-seronegative.

The CDR3 bases are TGTGCCAGCAGCTTCGTTGGGGGGCAGGGTGGCTACACCTTC. It translates to CASSFVGGQGGYTF. The V gene is TRBV5-5, the J gene TRBJ1-2; tentatively, D is TRBD1 (6 bases). The germline V gene has CDR1 SGHKS and CDR2 YYEKEE (reference sequence). The length of the CDR3 is 14 residues. V lost 2 bases, J lost 7 bases, and 15 bases lay in between.

V and J are TRBV29-1 and TRBJ2-7; the match to TRBD1 covers 8 bases. CDR3 length: 13 residues. Trimming cost V 4 bases and J 3 bases; bases outside gene matches: 5. From germline, CDR1 is SQVTM and CDR2 ANQGSEA. CDR3 sequence reads: CSVGGTGLYEQYF. The CDR3 DNA is TGCAGCGTTGGGGGGACAGGACTCTACGAGCAGTACTTC.

The chain recombines TRBV9 with TRBJ1-2, with TRBD1 matching over 9 bases. V trimming: 3 bases; J trimming: 4 bases; junction bases outside the gene matches: 7. Germline V gene lookup returns CDR1 SGDLS and CDR2 YYNGEE. The CDR3 loop spans 15 amino acids. CDR3 DNA sequence: TGTGCCAGCAGCGCCTCGACAGGGGGGAGCTATGGCTACACCTTC. Encoded protein: CASSASTGGSYGYTF.

V gene TRBV28 combines with J gene TRBJ2-5, with TRBD1 identical over 9 bases. Germline V gene lookup returns CDR1 MDHEN and CDR2 SYDVKM. J lost 2 bases, V lost 2 bases, and 6 bases had no gene match. This CDR3 has 16 amino acids. CDR3 coding DNA: TGTGCCAGCAGTTTACCCCCAGGACAGGGGCAAGAGACCCAGTACTTC. It codes for CASSLPPGQGQETQYF.

This sequence joins TRBV4-1 and TRBJ1-4; D is perhaps TRBD1 (6 bases). Trimming shortened V by 2 bases and J by 4 bases, and 11 bases separated the two germline ends. Germline CDR1 is MGHRA and CDR2 is YSYEKL. CDR3 length equals 15 residues. CDR3 bases: TGCGCCAGCAGCCAATCAGGGGCCGGTAATGAAAAACTGTTTTTT. Residues: CASSQSGAGNEKLFF.

V is TRBV7-6 and J is TRBJ2-1, with 9 bases lining up with TRBD2. CDR1 and CDR2 from the germline V gene are SGHVS and FNYEAQ. The CDR3 loop spans 17 amino acids. The V segment lost 6 bases and the J segment 4 bases; nucleotides outside the gene matches: 13. The CDR3 loop is CASSFGHLAGEYNEQFF. CDR3 nucleotide sequence: TGTGCCAGCAGTTTTGGACATTTAGCGGGGGAGTACAATGAGCAGTTCTTC.

J is TRBJ2-7 and V is TRBV11-2; 9 positions match TRBD2. The CDR3 is 14 amino acids. The V segment lost 6 bases and the J segment 4 bases; nucleotides outside the gene matches: 7. Per germline, CDR1 SGHAT and CDR2 FQNNGV. CDR3 in DNA: TGTGCCAGCAGACCTAGCGGGACCCTTTACGAGCAGTACTTC. Translated: CASRPSGTLYEQYF.

The chain couples TRBV9 to TRBJ1-3; no firm D call. CDR1 and CDR2 (germline): SGDLS, YYNGEE. The CDR3 sequence is 18 residues long. V was cut by 0 bases and J by 0 bases, with 16 bases left in between. Written as DNA, the CDR3 is TGTGCCAGCAGCGTAGAGGTGGCGGCGTCAGCCTCTGGAAACACCATATATTTT. It yields the protein CASSVEVAASASGNTIYF.

J is TRBJ2-2 and V is TRBV18, with 8 bases identical to TRBD2. Trimming at V came to 6 bases and at J to 5 bases, leaving 11 bases not matched to a gene. This CDR3 contains 16 residues. Per the germline V gene, CDR1 is KGHSH and CDR2 is LQKENI. The CDR3 bases are TGTGCCAGCTCCCAAGGTCAAGCGGGAGAAACCGGGGAGCTGTTTTTT. Translating it yields CASSQGQAGETGELFF.

The chain recombines TRBV5-4 with TRBJ2-7, with 13 nucleotides matching TRBD2. Trimming cost V 4 bases and J 4 bases; bases outside gene matches: 11. Germline lookup yields CDR1 SGHNT and CDR2 YYREEE (reference sequence). This CDR3 is 17 amino acids long. The CDR3 is CASSPRRGTSGVYEQYF. For the CDR3, the DNA is TGTGCCAGCAGCCCTCGACGGGGGACTAGCGGGGTGTACGAGCAGTACTTC.

The chain combines TRBV27 with TRBJ2-2; 7 bases align to TRBD2. The CDR3 covers 14 residues. Trimming removed 7 bases from V and 3 bases from J; junction bases left unmatched: 5. Germline values: CDR1 MNHEY, CDR2 SMNVEV (reference sequence). CDR3 sequence: CASMKAGDTGELFF. Written as DNA, the CDR3 is TGTGCCAGCATGAAGGCGGGGGACACCGGGGAGCTGTTTTTT.

V and J are TRBV29-1 and TRBJ2-7, with 10 bases identical to TRBD1. The CDR3 consists of 15 residues. The V and J ends lost 5 bases and 2 bases, in that order; junction bases with no gene match: 9. Germline V lookup: CDR1 SQVTM, CDR2 ANQGSEA. CDR3: CSVLGTGATAYEQYF. The CDR3 DNA is TGCAGCGTTCTCGGGACAGGGGCGACCGCCTACGAGCAGTACTTC.

The rearrangement uses TRBV7-9 and TRBJ2-5; D unclear. The V gene's germline CDR1 is SEHNR and CDR2 FQNEAQ (reference sequence). The length of the CDR3 is 13 residues. V was cut by 2 bases and J by 2 bases, with 6 bases left in between. CDR3 residues: CASSLTAQETQYF. The DNA of the CDR3 is TGTGCCAGCAGCTTAACAGCTCAAGAGACCCAGTACTTC.

This chain uses TRBV27 with TRBJ2-3, with D possibly matching TRBD1 (6 bases). CDR3 length: 16 amino acids. The germline V and J ends were trimmed by 9 bases and 9 bases, with 28 bases remaining between them. In germline, CDR1 is MNHEY, CDR2 SMNVEV (reference sequence). For the CDR3, the DNA is TGTGCCAGTCGTGACCGGGACACCGGGTTCAGGGCGACGCAGTATTTT. It codes for CASRDRDTGFRATQYF.

The rearrangement links TRBV28 to TRBJ2-1; 11 bases align to TRBD2. Unmatched junction bases numbered 10, after V lost 1 base and J lost 2 bases. Germline V CDR1 and CDR2: MDHEN, SYDVKM. The CDR3 has 19 residues. CDR3 region: CASSLSPGASGRTYNEQFF. The CDR3 bases are TGTGCCAGCAGTTTATCCCCAGGAGCTAGCGGGAGGACCTACAATGAGCAGTTCTTC. Looking up the rest from reference TRBV28 and TRBJ2-1 gives the full variable domain: DVKVTQSSRYLVKRTGEKVFLECVQDMDHENMFWYRQDPGLGLRLIYFSYDVKMKEKGDIPEGYSVSREKKERFSLILESASTNQTSMYLCASSLSPGASGRTYNEQFFGPGTRLTVL.

The chain combines TRBV5-1 with TRBJ1-2, with TRBD1 identical over 8 bases. Germline CDR1 reads SGHRS; CDR2 reads YFSETQ. The V and J ends lost 4 bases and 4 bases, in that order; junction bases with no gene match: 6. CDR3 length: 14 amino acids. The CDR3 DNA reads TGCGCCAGCAGCCCGGGACAGGCGTCCTATGGCTACACCTTC. Residues: CASSPGQASYGYTF.

The chain links TRBV7-2 to TRBJ1-2; D is undetermined. The CDR3 runs 16 residues. CDR1 is SGHTA, CDR2 FQGNSA, per germline. V was trimmed by 0 bases and J by 0 bases, leaving 11 bases between them. CDR3 sequence: CASSLAQFTANYGYTF. CDR3 in DNA: TGTGCCAGCAGCTTAGCGCAATTCACAGCTAACTATGGCTACACCTTC.

This clone showed up just a few times. The V and J genes are TRBV19 and TRBJ1-5; D is undetermined. V lost 7 bases and J 4 bases, leaving 8 bases between the germline ends. CDR3 length: 12 amino acids. CDR1 LNHDA and CDR2 SQIVND come from the germline V gene (reference sequence). The CDR3 DNA follows: TGTGCCAGTATGAACCGGAATCAGCCCCAGCATTTT. Protein: CASMNRNQPQHF. Together with reference TRBV19 and TRBJ1-5, the CDR3 gives the full variable domain: DGGITQSPKYLFRKEGQNVTLSCEQNLNHDAMYWYRQDPGQGLRLIYYSQIVNDFQKGDIAEGYSVSREKKESFPLTVTSAQKNPTAFYLCASMNRNQPQHFGDGTRLSIL.

CDR3 nucleotides: TGTGCCTGGAGTTTTGACAGGAACTATGGCTACACCTTC. This codes for CAWSFDRNYGYTF. This rearrangement joins TRBV30 to TRBJ1-2; a possible D gene is TRBD1 (6 bases). Germline CDR1 GTSNPN, CDR2 SVGIG (reference sequence). V was pared by 2 bases and J by 2 bases, with 9 bases between. There are 13 residues in the CDR3.

The rearrangement uses TRBV4-1 and TRBJ2-7; 8 nucleotides align to TRBD2. The CDR3 spans 15 residues. CDR1 and CDR2 (germline): MGHRA, YSYEKL. V trimming: 1 base; J trimming: 2 bases; junction bases outside the gene matches: 4. CDR3 nucleotide sequence: TGCGCCAGCAGCCAAGTTAGCGGGGCCCCCTACGAGCAGTACTTC. Residues: CASSQVSGAPYEQYF.

The J gene is TRBJ1-3, the V gene TRBV9; D call uncertain. Trimming took 6 bases from V and 4 from J, leaving 11 bases between them. Germline CDR1 reads SGDLS; CDR2 reads YYNGEE. This CDR3 is built from 13 residues. The CDR3 region has the DNA TGTGCCAGCAAAAGGGATCCCGGAAACACCATATATTTT. Translated, it gives CASKRDPGNTIYF.

The gene calls are TRBV9 and TRBJ1-3; D unresolved. V gave up 4 bases and J gave up 0 bases, with 14 bases separating them. The CDR3 sequence is 16 residues long. Germline loops: CDR1 SGDLS, CDR2 YYNGEE. CDR3 amino acids: CASSPRELDSGNTIYF. The CDR3 DNA reads as TGTGCCAGCAGCCCCCGCGAGCTCGACTCTGGAAACACCATATATTTT. Full variable domain (missing parts from reference TRBV9 and TRBJ1-3): DSGVTQTPKHLITATGQRVTLRCSPRSGDLSVYWYQQSLDQGLQFLIQYYNGEERAKGNILERFSAQQFPDLHSELNLSSLELGDSALYFCASSPRELDSGNTIYFGEGSWLTVV.

This clone was observed a few times. V gene TRBV2 combines with J gene TRBJ1-1, with 10 positions matching TRBD1. J gave up 0 bases and V 6 bases, and 4 bases lay outside the gene matches. Looked up from germline, CDR1 is SNHLY and CDR2 is FYNNEI. This CDR3 spans 15 amino acids. The CDR3 sequence is CASRDRGFLNTEAFF. CDR3 DNA sequence: TGTGCCAGCAGGGACAGGGGGTTTTTGAACACTGAAGCTTTCTTT.

This chain uses TRBV27 with TRBJ1-1; a weak D match, TRBD1 (5 bases). The V gene lost 7 bases and the J gene lost 5 bases, with 17 bases spanning the gap. CDR1 and CDR2 from the germline V gene are MNHEY and SMNVEV (reference sequence). CDR3 size: 14 residues. The CDR3, as DNA: TGTGCCAGCACTCATGGTGGGGCTGGTACTGAAGCTTTCTTT. The encoded protein is CASTHGGAGTEAFF.

This clone appeared a few times. The chain links TRBV30 to TRBJ1-2, with D hard to call. The length of the CDR3 is 14 residues. The V gene lost 2 bases and the J gene lost 3 bases, with 13 bases spanning the gap. Per the germline V gene, CDR1 is GTSNPN and CDR2 is SVGIG (reference sequence). CDR3: CAWSQTAADYGYTF. The CDR3 DNA sequence: TGTGCCTGGAGTCAGACGGCGGCAGACTATGGCTACACCTTC. The entire variable domain, with the rest obtained from reference TRBV30 and TRBJ1-2, is as follows: SQTIHQWPATLVQPVGSPLSLECTVEGTSNPNLYWYRQAAGRGLQLLFYSVGIGQISSEVPQNLSASRPQDRQFILSSKKLLLSDSGFYLCAWSQTAADYGYTFGSGTRLTVV.

The J gene is TRBJ1-1, the V gene TRBV2; no reliable D call. This CDR3 has 13 residues. Germline V gives CDR1 SNHLY, CDR2 FYNNEI. Trimming took 5 bases from V and 0 from J, leaving 7 bases between them. In DNA form, the CDR3 reads TGTGCCAGCAGTCCTTCCATGAACACTGAAGCTTTCTTT. Its translation: CASSPSMNTEAFF.